These 26 T cell receptor beta chains came from one sample sequenced in a study of early T cells in non-severe SARS-CoV-2 infection. TCRdb reanalysed the 5' RACE reads using MiXCR and keeps one entry per CDR3 protein. Found here are approximately 71,000 distinct CDR3 sequences, under 15% of them singletons; the top ten hold 2.5% to 3.5%. The material was whole blood, obtained at baseline. All receptors come from an adult who was a healthcare worker with PCR-confirmed SARS-CoV-2 infection or an uninfected control (not recorded which).

The V call is TRBV27, the J call TRBJ1-1; unclear D gene. CDR1 and CDR2 from the germline V gene are MNHEY and SMNVEV (reference sequence). The CDR3 runs 14 residues. V lost 2 bases to trimming and J lost 5 bases, with 12 bases between them. The CDR3 DNA sequence: TGTGCCAGCAGTTTAAGGGAAGTAGGGACTGAAGCTTTCTTT. Protein sequence: CASSLREVGTEAFF.

This clonotype was counted a few times. The V and J genes are TRBV27 and TRBJ2-3, with TRBD2 matching 8 bases. Unmatched junction bases numbered 7, after V lost 5 bases and J lost 9 bases. The germline CDR1 and CDR2 sequences are MNHEY and SMNVEV (reference sequence). This CDR3 region has 13 residues. The CDR3 DNA sequence: TGTGCCAGCAGTATACCGGGGGGGTCAACGCAGTATTTT. It encodes CASSIPGGSTQYF.

This clonotype was seen at least ten times. The chain carries TRBV9 and TRBJ1-1; D is undetermined. The CDR3 is 15 amino acids. V gave up 4 bases and J gave up 2 bases, with 15 bases separating them. The V gene's germline CDR1 is SGDLS and CDR2 YYNGEE. CDR3 nucleotides: TGTGCCAGCAGCCCAGTGGGTCACTCTAACACTGAAGCTTTCTTT. Translating gives CASSPVGHSNTEAFF.

In its sample, this clonotype was seen a few times. This chain uses TRBV11-2 with TRBJ2-4; D might be TRBD1 or TRBD2, each matching 5 bases. From germline, CDR1 is SGHAT and CDR2 FQNNGV. Trimming shortened V by 5 bases and J by 4 bases, and 15 bases separated the two germline ends. The CDR3 extends over 15 amino acids. The CDR3: CASSVGSGQKNIQYF. DNA of the CDR3: TGTGCCAGCAGCGTCGGGTCGGGGCAGAAAAACATTCAGTACTTC.

The sample holds many counts of this clonotype. CDR3 coding DNA: TGTGCCAGCACCGTCACCGGGACAGCGTCCTATGGCTACACCTTC. This sequence encodes CASTVTGTASYGYTF. The chain joins TRBV6-2 or TRBV6-3 to TRBJ1-2, with 7 nucleotides matching TRBD1. Per germline, CDR1 MNHEY and CDR2 SVGEGT. The V and J ends lost 7 bases and 4 bases, in that order; junction bases with no gene match: 12. The CDR3 sequence is 15 residues long.

In this sample, this clonotype turned up many times. The gene calls are TRBV5-1 and TRBJ1-1; 7 positions agree with TRBD1. CDR3 size: 13 residues. Germline-derived CDR1 and CDR2 are SGHRS and YFSETQ. V shed 3 bases and J 3 bases; nucleotides not matched to a gene: 2. Written as DNA, the CDR3 is TGCGCCAGCAGCTCAGGGGGTGACACTGAAGCTTTCTTT. Its protein product is CASSSGGDTEAFF.

This clonotype was seen a handful of times. The chain combines TRBV20-1 with TRBJ1-5; 9 bases are a match to TRBD1. This CDR3 is built from 15 residues. The germline gives CDR1 DFQATT, CDR2 SNEGSKA (reference sequence). V lost 1 base, J lost 6 bases, and 7 bases stayed unmatched. The CDR3 nucleotides are TGCAGTGCTAGAGGAGGTACAGGGGGCCTTCAGCCCCAGCATTTT. Translating it yields CSARGGTGGLQPQHF.

The chain couples TRBV7-9 to TRBJ2-3, with 9 bases matching TRBD2. The junction had 7 bases not matched to a gene; V was cut back by 3 bases and J by 6 bases. Germline CDR1 is SEHNR and CDR2 is FQNEAQ (reference sequence). This CDR3 region has 15 residues. CDR3 residues: CASSFGGGATDTQYF. The CDR3 nucleotides are TGTGCCAGCAGCTTTGGCGGGGGGGCCACCGATACGCAGTATTTT.

Notes on this clonotype: The CDR3 end shows no conserved phenylalanine or tryptophan, and so a read error is likely. CDR3 DNA sequence: TGCAGTGGAGGGAGGGAAGAGACCCAGTACTCC. This translates into CSGGREETQYS. This sequence joins TRBV20-1 and TRBJ2-5, with 7 bases fitting TRBD2. J gave up 3 bases and V 7 bases, and 2 bases lay outside the gene matches. This CDR3 spans 11 amino acids. CDR1 and CDR2 from the germline V gene are DFQATT and SNEGSKA (reference sequence).

J is TRBJ2-3 and V is TRBV6-2 or TRBV6-3; D tentatively fits TRBD1 or TRBD2 (5 bases each). Trimming took off 2 bases at V and 2 bases at J, with 14 bases between the two ends. Germline values: CDR1 MNHEY, CDR2 SVGEGT. This CDR3 is built from 16 residues. CDR3 DNA: TGTGCCAGCAGTTACGGGACCACAGACACCACAGATACGCAGTATTTT. This translates into CASSYGTTDTTDTQYF.

This clonotype showed up many times. The genes are TRBV28 and TRBJ1-2; D possibly corresponds to TRBD1 (5 bases). Trimming pared 5 bases from V and 1 base from J, leaving 11 bases between. The CDR3 runs to 14 residues. CDR1 is MDHEN and CDR2 is SYDVKM in the germline V gene. As DNA, the CDR3 is TGTGCCAGCAGTGGGTCAGGGAATAACTATGGCTACACCTTC. Translating gives CASSGSGNNYGYTF.

The table lists this clonotype with a few counts. This sequence joins TRBV11-2 and TRBJ2-7; D tentatively fits TRBD1 or TRBD2 (5 bases each). Germline V CDR1 and CDR2: SGHAT, FQNNGV. The CDR3 spans 18 residues. V was pared by 3 bases and J by 0 bases, with 21 bases between. CDR3 in amino acids: CASSFYGNPDMRSYEQYF. The CDR3 coding sequence is TGTGCCAGCAGCTTCTACGGGAACCCGGACATGCGCTCCTACGAGCAGTACTTC.

This clonotype was counted at least ten times. The gene calls are TRBV7-9 and TRBJ2-1; D is ambiguous. The germline V and J ends were trimmed by 5 bases and 8 bases, with 16 bases remaining between them. Germline values: CDR1 SEHNR, CDR2 FQNEAQ (reference sequence). The CDR3 spans 14 residues. CDR3 nucleotides: TGTGCCAGCAGCCTTACCTTCCCTGCGCATGAGCAGTTCTTC. Translated: CASSLTFPAHEQFF.

Ten or more counts support this clonotype. The CDR3 here is CASSWAPTRAAGELFF. DNA for the CDR3: TGTGCCAGCAGCTGGGCCCCGACTAGGGCCGCCGGGGAGCTGTTTTTT. The chain couples TRBV7-2 to TRBJ2-2; a weak D match, TRBD2 (6 bases). Germline CDR1 reads SGHTA; CDR2 reads FQGNSA. The CDR3 covers 16 residues. With 4 bases removed from V and 6 bases from J, the gap between germline ends came to 18 bases. Looking up the rest from reference TRBV7-2 and TRBJ2-2 gives the full variable domain: GAGVSQSPSNKVTEKGKDVELRCDPISGHTALYWYRQSLGQGLEFLIYFQGNSAPDKSGLPSDRFSAERTGGSVSTLTIQRTQQEDSAVYLCASSWAPTRAAGELFFGEGSRLTVL.

This clonotype was seen a few times. The chain joins TRBV4-1 to TRBJ1-2; 8 positions match TRBD1. V lost 4 bases to trimming and J lost 1 base; unmatched junction nucleotides: 5. This CDR3 has 15 residues. Germline loops: CDR1 MGHRA, CDR2 YSYEKL. Here the CDR3 DNA reads TGCGCCAGCAGCCCCGGGACAGGTGTTAACTATGGCTACACCTTC. Its translation is CASSPGTGVNYGYTF.

Concerning this clonotype itself: A read error may produce the germline difference seen at one junction end. This chain connects TRBV9 to TRBJ2-2; D perhaps matches TRBD2 (6 bases). This CDR3 has 13 amino acids. Germline loops: CDR1 SGDLS, CDR2 YYNGEE. CDR3 protein: CASSPGTAGGLFF. The CDR3 DNA sequence: TGTGCCAGCAGCCCAGGGACGGCCGGGGGGCTGTTTTTT.

The gene calls are TRBV6-6 and TRBJ1-1; TRBD1 might be the D (5 bases). In germline, CDR1 is MNHNY, CDR2 SVGAGI (reference sequence). The CDR3 runs to 15 residues. The germline V and J ends were trimmed by 4 bases and 3 bases, with 15 bases remaining between them. This CDR3 is CASSFSGHWDTEAFF. The CDR3 DNA follows: TGTGCCAGCAGTTTCTCCGGACACTGGGACACTGAAGCTTTCTTT.

The rearrangement joins TRBV5-1 to TRBJ1-1; perhaps TRBD1 as D (6 bases). Per the germline V gene, CDR1 is SGHRS and CDR2 is YFSETQ. Trimming removed 6 bases at V and 2 bases at J, with 17 bases between. CDR3 size: 15 residues. The CDR3 DNA reads TGCGCCAGCAAGGTACAGGGCCAAACTAACACTGAAGCTTTCTTT. Its translation is CASKVQGQTNTEAFF.

The rearrangement uses TRBV20-1 and TRBJ2-4, with unresolved D. Per the germline V gene, CDR1 is DFQATT and CDR2 is SNEGSKA (reference sequence). V dropped 3 bases and J dropped 7 bases, with 13 bases sitting between them. The CDR3 has 13 residues. CDR3 residues: CSARVGLGNIQYF. The CDR3, as DNA: TGCAGTGCTAGGGTAGGCCTCGGGAACATTCAGTACTTC.

This clonotype was recorded at least ten times. The chain employs TRBV12-5 and TRBJ2-1; D uncertain. Germline loops: CDR1 LGHNT, CDR2 FRNRAP. The germline V and J ends were trimmed by 5 bases and 10 bases, with 9 bases remaining between them. The CDR3 has 11 residues. The CDR3 DNA follows: TGTGCTAGTGGTACCACCACGGAGCAGTTCTTC. The encoded protein is CASGTTTEQFF.

This sequence joins TRBV7-9 and TRBJ1-4; D call uncertain. CDR1 SEHNR and CDR2 FQNEAQ come from the germline V gene (reference sequence). Trimming cost V 0 bases and J 5 bases, with 7 bases left between them. The CDR3 is 14 residues long. DNA of the CDR3: TGTGCCAGCAGCTTAGCGCAGATCAATGAAAAACTGTTTTTT. Its translation is CASSLAQINEKLFF.

The genes are TRBV5-1 and TRBJ2-7; 9 nucleotides match TRBD1. Looked up from germline, CDR1 is SGHRS and CDR2 is YFSETQ. This CDR3 region has 15 residues. J gave up 2 bases and V 0 bases, and 3 bases lay outside the gene matches. CDR3 protein: CASSLEDRGTYEQYF. The DNA of the CDR3 is TGCGCCAGCAGCTTGGAGGACAGGGGAACCTACGAGCAGTACTTC.

This clonotype was recorded a few times. The chain couples TRBV12-3 or TRBV12-4 to TRBJ1-3; 7 nucleotides match TRBD1. Trimming cost V 6 bases and J 8 bases; bases outside gene matches: 10. The CDR3 is 14 residues long. CDR3 amino acids: CASSPRQGADTIYF. Here the CDR3 DNA reads TGTGCCAGCAGCCCACGACAGGGCGCGGACACCATATATTTT.

This clonotype occurred a few times. This chain links TRBV20-1 with TRBJ1-3, with D hard to call. Trimming took 4 bases from V and 0 from J, leaving 7 bases between them. This CDR3 spans 13 amino acids. Germline lookup yields CDR1 DFQATT and CDR2 SNEGSKA (reference sequence). CDR3: CSATDGSGNTIYF. The CDR3 nucleotides are TGCAGTGCTACGGACGGCTCTGGAAACACCATATATTTT.

The CDR3: CASSSPGAIAKNIQYF. The DNA of the CDR3 is TGTGCCAGCAGTAGTCCGGGGGCAATAGCCAAAAACATTCAGTACTTC. The J gene is TRBJ2-4, the V gene TRBV28, with D tentatively TRBD1 or TRBD2 (6 bases each). The CDR3 sequence is 16 residues long. V lost 5 bases, J lost 0 bases, and 14 bases lay in between. The germline V gene has CDR1 MDHEN and CDR2 SYDVKM.

Here the CDR3 DNA reads TGTGCCAGCAGTTTGGGCAGGGCCTGGGCAGATACGCAGTATTTT. It encodes CASSLGRAWADTQYF. The chain employs TRBV27 and TRBJ2-3; D may be TRBD1 (5 bases). Trimming left V 3 bases short and J 4 bases short, with 14 bases between. Germline V CDR1 and CDR2: MNHEY, SMNVEV (reference sequence). The CDR3 has 15 amino acids.